This TCR beta chain appears in the sequencing data of a study of monozygotic twins with inflammatory bowel disease. Overall study findings and caveats: Among IBD patients, fewer clonotypes were shared with others than among healthy twins, especially with disease activity. With inverse Simpson as the measure, TCRbeta diversity was lower in IBD patients than in healthy co-twins.

Germline CDR1 and CDR2: SGHAT and FQDESV (reference sequence). The CDR3 length is 14 residues. On this clonotype: Its antigen remains unknown.

Investigators made cDNA in eight separate reactions per sample. With the 5' RACE reads reprocessed, TCRdb shows one record per CDR3 protein and no DNA. In all, the sample yields about 150,000 distinct CDR3 sequences. The TCR was taken from a human donor with ulcerative colitis or Crohn's disease, or a healthy co-twin of an affected twin (not recorded which). The sample was blood. J is TRBJ2-7 and V is TRBV11-1; the D call from TCRdb, TRBD1, cannot be confirmed without DNA. The chain's CDR3 is CASSPRGRTYEQYF.